This TCR beta chain was sequenced in a study of post-analysis software for immune sequencing data. On the study more broadly: Included courses were relapsing-remitting and secondary progressive multiple sclerosis; progressive-relapsing multiple sclerosis was also included. The study, taken as a whole, reports: Controls showed lower frequencies than patients for roughly five TRBV segments, and TRBV5-6, TRBV5-1 and TRBV20-1 were among these.

CDR1 LGHNA and CDR2 YSLEER come from the germline V gene. V was cut by 2 bases and J by 3 bases, with 11 bases left in between. This CDR3 spans 14 amino acids. Unique-molecular-identifier-tagged TCR beta cDNA libraries were used. A single record per CDR3 protein comes from TCRdb applying MiXCR to the PCR reads. The data contain around 710,000 distinct CDR3 sequences, roughly 50% of them singletons. There are a few counts of this clonotype. Its antigen is undetermined. The sequence was obtained from a girl aged 5-17 years with multiple sclerosis. The material sequenced was blood. This chain joins TRBV4-3 and TRBJ2-7, with unresolved D. CDR3 in DNA: TGCGCCAGCAGCCAATTCTCCAACAGCTACGAGCAGTACTTC. Residues: CASSQFSNSYEQYF.